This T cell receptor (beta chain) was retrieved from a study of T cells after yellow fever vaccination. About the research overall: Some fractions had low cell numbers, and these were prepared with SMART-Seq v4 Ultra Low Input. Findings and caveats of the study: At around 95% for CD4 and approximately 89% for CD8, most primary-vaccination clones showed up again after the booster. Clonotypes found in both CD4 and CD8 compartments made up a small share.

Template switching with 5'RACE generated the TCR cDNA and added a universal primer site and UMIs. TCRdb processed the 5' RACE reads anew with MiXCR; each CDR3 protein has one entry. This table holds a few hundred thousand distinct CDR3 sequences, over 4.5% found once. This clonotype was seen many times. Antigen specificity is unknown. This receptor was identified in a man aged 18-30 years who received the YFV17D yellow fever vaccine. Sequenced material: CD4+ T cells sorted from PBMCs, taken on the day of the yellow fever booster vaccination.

The CDR3 loop reads CASSEHGSNYGYTF. The CDR3, as DNA: TGTGCCAGCAGTGAACATGGGTCTAACTATGGCTACACCTTC. The chain combines TRBV12-3 or TRBV12-4 with TRBJ1-2; D ambiguous. The length of the CDR3 is 14 residues. Trimming stripped 5 bases from V and 0 bases from J, with 10 bases between.